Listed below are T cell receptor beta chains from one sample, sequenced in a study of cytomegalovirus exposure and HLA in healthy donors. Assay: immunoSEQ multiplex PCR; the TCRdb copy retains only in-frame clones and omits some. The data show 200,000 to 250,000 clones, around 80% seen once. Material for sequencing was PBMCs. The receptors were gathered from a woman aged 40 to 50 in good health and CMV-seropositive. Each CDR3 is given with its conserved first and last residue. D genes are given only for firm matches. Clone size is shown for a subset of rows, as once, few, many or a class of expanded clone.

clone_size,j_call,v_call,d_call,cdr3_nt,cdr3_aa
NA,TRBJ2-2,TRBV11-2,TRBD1,TGTGCCAGCAGCTTATTGACAGGGATGAACACCGGGGAGCTGTTTTTT,CASSLLTGMNTGELFF
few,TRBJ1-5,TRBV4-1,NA,TGCGCCAGCAGCCAATTTGGAGGGAACCAGCCCCAGCATTTT,CASSQFGGNQPQHF
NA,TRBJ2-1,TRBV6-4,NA,TGTGCCAGCAGTGACTGGCCGGCAGCGTCCTACAATGAGCAGTTCTTC,CASSDWPAASYNEQFF
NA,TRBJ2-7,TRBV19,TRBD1,TGTGCCAGTAGTCCGAGGACAGGGACACATTACGAGCAGTACTTC,CASSPRTGTHYEQYF
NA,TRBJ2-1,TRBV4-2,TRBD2,TGTGCCAGCAGCCAAGATCCAGCGGGGGGGTACAATGAGCAGTTCTTC,CASSQDPAGGYNEQFF
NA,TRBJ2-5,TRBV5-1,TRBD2,TGCGCCAGCAGCTTAGCGGGAGGGCCGGGCCAAGAGACCCAGTACTTC,CASSLAGGPGQETQYF
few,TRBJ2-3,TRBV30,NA,TGTGCCTGGAGTGTAAGTAGAGGACAGTCGGATACGCAGTATTTT,CAWSVSRGQSDTQYF
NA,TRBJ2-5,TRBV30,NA,TGTGCCTGGAGTGTAGGGGTCCAAGAGACCCAGTACTTC,CAWSVGVQETQYF
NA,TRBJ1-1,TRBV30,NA,TGTGCCTGGAGTCTGGACAGAGGGACTGAAGCTTTCTTT,CAWSLDRGTEAFF
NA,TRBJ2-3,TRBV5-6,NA,TGTGCCAGCAGCATAGGGACCGGGACTTACACAGATACGCAGTATTTT,CASSIGTGTYTDTQYF
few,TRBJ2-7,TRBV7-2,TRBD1,TGTGCCAGCAGTCCGAATACCGGGACAGGGTCCTACGAGCAGTACTTC,CASSPNTGTGSYEQYF
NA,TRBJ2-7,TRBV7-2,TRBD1,TGTGCCAGCAGCTTAGCGGGACAGGGGGCTAGCGAGCAGTACTTC,CASSLAGQGASEQYF
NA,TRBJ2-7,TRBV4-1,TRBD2,TGCGCCAGCAGCCAAACGGGACTAGCGAAATCCTACGAGCAGTACTTC,CASSQTGLAKSYEQYF
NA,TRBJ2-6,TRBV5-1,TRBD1,TGCGCCAGCAGCTCTTTGATTCCGGGACAGCAAGTATCTGGGGCCAACGTCCTGACTTTC,CASSSLIPGQQVSGANVLTF
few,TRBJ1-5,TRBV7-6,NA,TGTGCCAGCAGTCCCCGGGGAGGCAATCAGCCCCAGCATTTT,CASSPRGGNQPQHF
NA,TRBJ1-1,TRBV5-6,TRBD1,TGTGCCAGCAGTCCCGGTCCGGGACAGCGGAACACTGAAGCTTTCTTT,CASSPGPGQRNTEAFF
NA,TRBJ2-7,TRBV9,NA,TGTGCCAGCAGCTCGTCAGGGGGGGAGCAGTACTTC,CASSSSGGEQYF
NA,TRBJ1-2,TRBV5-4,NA,TGTGCCAGCAGCATAGTTCTGACAGGAAACTATGGCTACACCTTC,CASSIVLTGNYGYTF
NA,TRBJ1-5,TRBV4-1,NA,TGCGCCAGCAGCCAAGCGGGGGGGAATCAGCCCCAGCATTTT,CASSQAGGNQPQHF
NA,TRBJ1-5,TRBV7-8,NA,TGTGCCAGCAGTCCGAGGGTGGCGGCAGCCAAGAATCAGCCCCAGCATTTT,CASSPRVAAAKNQPQHF
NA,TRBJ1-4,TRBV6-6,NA,TGTGCCAGCAGCCCCTTTAGCGAAAAACTGTTTTTT,CASSPFSEKLFF
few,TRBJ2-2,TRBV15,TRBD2,TGTGCCACCAGGGGCGGGGGAGACACCGGGGAGCTGTTTTTT,CATRGGGDTGELFF
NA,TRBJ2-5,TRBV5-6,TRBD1,TGTGCCAGCAGCTACGGGACAGGGGGCGCCGGGGAGACCCAGTACTTC,CASSYGTGGAGETQYF
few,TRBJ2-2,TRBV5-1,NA,TGCGCCAGCAGCCTAACCACCGGGGAGCTGTTTTTT,CASSLTTGELFF
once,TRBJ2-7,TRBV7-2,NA,TGTGCCAGCAGCTTAGCGACTGGACAAGCCTCCGAGCAGTACTTC,CASSLATGQASEQYF
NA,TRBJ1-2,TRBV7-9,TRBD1,TGTGCCAGCAGCTTAGGGGACAGCTTCTATGGCTACACCTTC,CASSLGDSFYGYTF
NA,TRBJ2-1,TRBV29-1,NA,TGCAGCGGCAATACAGTGGCCCTAACCAATGAGCAGTTCTTC,CSGNTVALTNEQFF
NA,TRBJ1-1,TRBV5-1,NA,TGCGCCAGCAGCTTGCCGGCGGGGAACACTGAAGCTTTCTTT,CASSLPAGNTEAFF
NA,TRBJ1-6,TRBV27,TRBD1,TGTGCCAGCAGTAAGGGGGCCAATTCACCCCTCCACTTT,CASSKGANSPLHF
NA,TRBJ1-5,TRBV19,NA,TGTGCCAGTAGTATCCCGGGAAATCAGCCCCAGCATTTT,CASSIPGNQPQHF
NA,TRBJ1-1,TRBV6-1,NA,TGTGCCAGCAGTGAAAATGGGAGAGGGTTGAACACTGAAGCTTTCTTT,CASSENGRGLNTEAFF
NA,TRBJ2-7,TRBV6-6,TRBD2,TGTGCCAGCACCCCCGCGGGGGGCGGCTACGAGCAGTACTTC,CASTPAGGGYEQYF
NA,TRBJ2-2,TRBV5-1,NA,TGCGCCAGCAGCTTGGGGCAAAACACCGGGGAGCTGTTTTTT,CASSLGQNTGELFF
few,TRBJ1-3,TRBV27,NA,TGTGCCAGCAGTCTTGACGGGGACACCATATATTTT,CASSLDGDTIYF
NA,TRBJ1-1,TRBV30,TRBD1,TGTGCCTGGAGTACAGGGGGGACTGAAGCTTTCTTT,CAWSTGGTEAFF
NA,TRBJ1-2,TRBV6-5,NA,TGTGCCAGCAGTTACTCGAAACTCACGAGAGGCTACACCTTC,CASSYSKLTRGYTF
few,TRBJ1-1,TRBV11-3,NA,TGTGCCAGCAGACCGGGACACGGGAACACTGAAGCTTTCTTT,CASRPGHGNTEAFF
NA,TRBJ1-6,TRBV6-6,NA,TGTGCCAGCAGTTACTCGGGACTTGATTCACCCCTCCACTTT,CASSYSGLDSPLHF
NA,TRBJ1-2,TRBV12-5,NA,TGTGCTAGTGGTTTACCCAGGGGAATTAACTATGGCTACACCTTC,CASGLPRGINYGYTF
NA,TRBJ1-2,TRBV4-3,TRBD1,TGCGCCAGCAGCCAAGATTTCGGCAGGGGGGCTTATGGCTACACCTTC,CASSQDFGRGAYGYTF
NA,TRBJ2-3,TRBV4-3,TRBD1,TGCGCCAGCAGCCGAATTAGGGACAGGGTCACAGATACGCAGTATTTT,CASSRIRDRVTDTQYF
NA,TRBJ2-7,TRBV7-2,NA,TGTGCCAGCAGCTTAGGGTTGCGCGGAACCGCCTACGAGCAGTACTTC,CASSLGLRGTAYEQYF
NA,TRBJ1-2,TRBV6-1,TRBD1,TGTGCCAGCAGCACCGCGACAGGGGACTATGGCTACACCTTC,CASSTATGDYGYTF
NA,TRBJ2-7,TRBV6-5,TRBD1,TGTGCCAGCAGCGAGGGACAGTTCTCCTACGAGCAGTACTTC,CASSEGQFSYEQYF
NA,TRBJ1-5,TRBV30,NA,TGTGCCTGGAGTCGGGGTCCTAGGCAGCCCCAGCATTTT,CAWSRGPRQPQHF
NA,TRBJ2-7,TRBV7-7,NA,TGTGCCAGCAGCCCGACGCTAGACGGTTCCTACGAGCAGTACTTC,CASSPTLDGSYEQYF
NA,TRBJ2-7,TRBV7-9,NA,TGTTCCAGCAGCCCCGGACAGCTCTACGAGCAGTACTTC,CSSSPGQLYEQYF
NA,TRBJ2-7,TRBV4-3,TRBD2,TGCGCCAGCAGCCCTATCCCACCGACTAGCGGGGCAAGCTCCTACGAGCAGTACTTC,CASSPIPPTSGASSYEQYF
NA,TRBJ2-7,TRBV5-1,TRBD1,TGCGCCAGCAGCCCTTTGCGACAGGGGGACGAGCAGTACTTC,CASSPLRQGDEQYF
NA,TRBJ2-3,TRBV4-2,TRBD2,TGTGCCAGCAGCCCAAGTCCGGGACTAGCGGGGGGCGGATTACGAGATACGCAGTATTTT,CASSPSPGLAGGGLRDTQYF
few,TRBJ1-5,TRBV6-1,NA,TGTGCCAGCAGTGACAGGGGCCTTAGCAATCAGCCCCAGCATTTT,CASSDRGLSNQPQHF
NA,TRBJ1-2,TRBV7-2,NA,TGTGCCAGCAGCCGTTCGGGGGGCGGCGCTAACTATGGCTACACCTTC,CASSRSGGGANYGYTF
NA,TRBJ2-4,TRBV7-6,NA,TGTGCCAGCAGCTTAGGACAGCTGTCAGCCAAAAACATTCAGTACTTC,CASSLGQLSAKNIQYF
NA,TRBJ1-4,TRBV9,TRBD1,TGTGCCAGCAGCTCCCGGGGACAGGGTAATGAAAAACTGTTTTTT,CASSSRGQGNEKLFF
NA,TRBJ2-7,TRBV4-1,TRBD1,TGCGCCAGCAGCTACAGGGGCCAAACCTACGAGCAGTACTTC,CASSYRGQTYEQYF
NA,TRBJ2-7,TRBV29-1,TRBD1,TGCAGCGTCGGGACAGGGGTCTACGAGCAGTACTTC,CSVGTGVYEQYF
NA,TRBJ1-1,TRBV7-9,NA,TGTTCCAGCAGCTTAGGTGACGGGGAGGGTTTCTTT,CSSSLGDGEGFF